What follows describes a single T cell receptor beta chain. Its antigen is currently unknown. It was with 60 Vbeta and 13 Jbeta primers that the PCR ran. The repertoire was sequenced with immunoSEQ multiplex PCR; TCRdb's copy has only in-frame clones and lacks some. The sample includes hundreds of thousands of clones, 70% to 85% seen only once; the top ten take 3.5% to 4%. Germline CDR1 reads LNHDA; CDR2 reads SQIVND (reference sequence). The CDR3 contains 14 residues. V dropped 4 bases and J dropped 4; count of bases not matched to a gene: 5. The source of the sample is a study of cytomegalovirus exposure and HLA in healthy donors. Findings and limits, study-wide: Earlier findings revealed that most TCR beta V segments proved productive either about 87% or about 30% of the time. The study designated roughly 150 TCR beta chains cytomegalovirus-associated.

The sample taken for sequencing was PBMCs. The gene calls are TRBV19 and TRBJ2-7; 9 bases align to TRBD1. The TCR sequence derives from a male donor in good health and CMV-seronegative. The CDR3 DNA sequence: TGTGCCAGTAGTACACACAGGGGGCGGTACGAGCAGTACTTC. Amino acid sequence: CASSTHRGRYEQYF. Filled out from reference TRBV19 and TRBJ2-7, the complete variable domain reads DGGITQSPKYLFRKEGQNVTLSCEQNLNHDAMYWYRQDPGQGLRLIYYSQIVNDFQKGDIAEGYSVSREKKESFPLTVTSAQKNPTAFYLCASSTHRGRYEQYFGPGTRLTVT.